One TCR beta chain is described in this entry. The source of the sample is a study of CD8+ T cells in alopecia areata. Extraction and reverse transcription of RNA yielded cDNA as the sequencing template. Assay: immunoSEQ multiplex PCR; the TCRdb copy retains only in-frame clones and omits some. The profile shows 180,000 or so clones, 45% to 60% of them singletons. Noted treatment: oral pan-JAK inhibitor, 5-10 mg twice daily. The source is a human donor with alopecia areata. The input for sequencing was CD8+ T cells sorted from blood, taken around week 53, from a patient treated with tofacitinib.

The CDR3 DNA reads TGTGCCAGCAGCGCCCTTGGCGGGGGGCACACAGATACGCAGTATTTT. This codes for CASSALGGGHTDTQYF. The chain couples TRBV9 to TRBJ2-3, with 8 bases that match TRBD2. The length of the CDR3 is 16 residues. Germline CDR1 SGDLS, CDR2 YYNGEE. V lost 3 bases and J lost 2; bases outside the gene matches: 8.